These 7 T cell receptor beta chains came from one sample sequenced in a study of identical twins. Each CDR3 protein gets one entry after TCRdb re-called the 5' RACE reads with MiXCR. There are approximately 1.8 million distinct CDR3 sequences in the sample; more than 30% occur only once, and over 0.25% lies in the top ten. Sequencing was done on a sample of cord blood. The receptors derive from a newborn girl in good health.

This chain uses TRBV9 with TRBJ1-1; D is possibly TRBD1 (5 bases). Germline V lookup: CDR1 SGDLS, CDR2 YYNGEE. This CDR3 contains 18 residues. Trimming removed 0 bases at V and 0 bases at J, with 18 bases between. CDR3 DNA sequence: TGTGCCAGCAGCGTAGGATCGTGGGGCTCCCCCATGAACACTGAAGCTTTCTTT. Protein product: CASSVGSWGSPMNTEAFF.

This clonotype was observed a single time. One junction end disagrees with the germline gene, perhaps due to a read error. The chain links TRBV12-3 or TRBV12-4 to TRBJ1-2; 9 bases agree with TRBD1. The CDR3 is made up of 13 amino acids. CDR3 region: CASSSHRGPGYTF. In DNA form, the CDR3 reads TGCGCCAGCAGTTCACACAGGGGGCCGGGCTACACCTTC.

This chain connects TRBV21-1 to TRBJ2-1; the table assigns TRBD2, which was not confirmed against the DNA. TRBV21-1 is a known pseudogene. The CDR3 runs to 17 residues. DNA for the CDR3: TGTGCCAGCAGCATCCCATCAGTGGGAGGGATATACAATGAGCAGTTCTTC. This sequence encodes CASSIPSVGGIYNEQFF.

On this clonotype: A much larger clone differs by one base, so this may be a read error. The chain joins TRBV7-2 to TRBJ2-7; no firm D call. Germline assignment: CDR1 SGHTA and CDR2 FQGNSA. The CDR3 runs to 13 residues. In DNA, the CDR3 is TGTGCCAGCAGCTTAGTCGTCACCTACGTGCAGTACTTC. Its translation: CASSLVVTYVQYF.

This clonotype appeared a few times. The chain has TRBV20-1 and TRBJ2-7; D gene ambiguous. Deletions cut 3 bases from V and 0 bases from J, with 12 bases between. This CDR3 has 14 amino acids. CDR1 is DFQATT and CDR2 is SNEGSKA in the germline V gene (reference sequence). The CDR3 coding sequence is TGCAGTGCTAGGTCGTGGGCGGTCTCCTACGAGCAGTACTTC. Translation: CSARSWAVSYEQYF.

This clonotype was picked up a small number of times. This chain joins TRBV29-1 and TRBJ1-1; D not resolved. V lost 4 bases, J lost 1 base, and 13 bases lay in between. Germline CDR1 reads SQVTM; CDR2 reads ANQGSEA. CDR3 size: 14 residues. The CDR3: CSVVGSNSNTEAFF. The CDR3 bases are TGCAGCGTTGTAGGGTCCAATTCGAACACTGAAGCTTTCTTT.

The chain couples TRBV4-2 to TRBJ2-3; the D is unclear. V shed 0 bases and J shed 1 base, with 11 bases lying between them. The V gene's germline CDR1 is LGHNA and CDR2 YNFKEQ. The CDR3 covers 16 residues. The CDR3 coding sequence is TGTGCCAGCAGCCAAGACCCCGACTTCCGCACAGATACGCAGTATTTT. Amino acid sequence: CASSQDPDFRTDTQYF.